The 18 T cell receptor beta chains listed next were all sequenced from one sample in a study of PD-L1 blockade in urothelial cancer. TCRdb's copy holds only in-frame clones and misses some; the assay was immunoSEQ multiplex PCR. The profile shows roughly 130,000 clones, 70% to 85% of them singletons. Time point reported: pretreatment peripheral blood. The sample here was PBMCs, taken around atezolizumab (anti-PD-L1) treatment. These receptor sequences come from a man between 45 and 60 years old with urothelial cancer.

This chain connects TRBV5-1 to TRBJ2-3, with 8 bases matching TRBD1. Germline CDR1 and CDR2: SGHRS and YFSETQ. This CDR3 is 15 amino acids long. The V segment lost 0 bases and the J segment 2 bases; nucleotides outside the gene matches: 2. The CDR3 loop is CASSLGDRHTDTQYF. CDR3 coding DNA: TGCGCCAGCAGCTTGGGGGACAGGCACACAGATACGCAGTATTTT.

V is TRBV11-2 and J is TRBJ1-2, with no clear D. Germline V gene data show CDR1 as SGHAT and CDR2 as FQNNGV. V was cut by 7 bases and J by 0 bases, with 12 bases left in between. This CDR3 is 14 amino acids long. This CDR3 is CASTPGFSNYGYTF. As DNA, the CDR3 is TGTGCCAGCACCCCGGGGTTTTCTAACTATGGCTACACCTTC. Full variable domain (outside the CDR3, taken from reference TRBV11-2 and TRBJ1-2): EAGVAQSPRYKIIEKRQSVAFWCNPISGHATLYWYQQILGQGPKLLIQFQNNGVVDDSQLPKDRFSAERLKGVDSTLKIQPAKLEDSAVYLCASTPGFSNYGYTFGSGTRLTVV.

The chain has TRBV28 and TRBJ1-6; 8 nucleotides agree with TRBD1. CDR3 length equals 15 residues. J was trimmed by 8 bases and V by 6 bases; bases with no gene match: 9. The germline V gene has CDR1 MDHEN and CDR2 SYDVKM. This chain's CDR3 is CASRQATGGYSPLHF. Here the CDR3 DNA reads TGTGCCAGCAGACAAGCCACAGGGGGTTATTCACCCCTCCACTTT.

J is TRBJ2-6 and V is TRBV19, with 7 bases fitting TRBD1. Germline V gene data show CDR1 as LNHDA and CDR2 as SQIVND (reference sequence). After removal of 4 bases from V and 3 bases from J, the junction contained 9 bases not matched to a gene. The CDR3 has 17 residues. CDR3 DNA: TGTGCCAGTAGTAGGGACAGTAGTGGTTTTGGGGCCAACGTCCTGACTTTC. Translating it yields CASSRDSSGFGANVLTF.

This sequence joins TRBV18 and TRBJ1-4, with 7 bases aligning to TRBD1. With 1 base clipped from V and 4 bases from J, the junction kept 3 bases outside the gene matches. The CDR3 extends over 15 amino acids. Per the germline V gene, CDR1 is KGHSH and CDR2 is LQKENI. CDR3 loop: CASSPRPGGNEKLFF. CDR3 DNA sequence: TGTGCCAGCTCACCACGGCCAGGGGGTAATGAAAAACTGTTTTTT.

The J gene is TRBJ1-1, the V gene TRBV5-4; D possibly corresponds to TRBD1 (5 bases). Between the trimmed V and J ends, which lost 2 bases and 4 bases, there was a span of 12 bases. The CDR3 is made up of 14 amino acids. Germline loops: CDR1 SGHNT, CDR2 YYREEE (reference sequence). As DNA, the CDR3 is TGTGCCAGCAGCTTCGGCAGGGAGGGCACTGAAGCTTTCTTT. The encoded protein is CASSFGREGTEAFF.

CDR3 DNA: TGTGCCTGGATAGCGGGTCTCGAGCAGTACTTC. Amino acids: CAWIAGLEQYF. This rearrangement joins TRBV30 to TRBJ2-7, with 7 bases identical to TRBD2. Germline CDR1 GTSNPN, CDR2 SVGIG (reference sequence). This CDR3 has 11 amino acids. The V gene end was trimmed by 4 bases and the J gene end by 6 bases; junction bases not matched to a gene: 3.

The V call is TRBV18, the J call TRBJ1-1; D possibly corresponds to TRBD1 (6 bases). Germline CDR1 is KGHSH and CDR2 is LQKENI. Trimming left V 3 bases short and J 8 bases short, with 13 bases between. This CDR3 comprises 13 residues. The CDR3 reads CASSPQQGAEAFF. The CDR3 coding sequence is TGTGCCAGCTCACCCCAACAGGGTGCCGAAGCTTTCTTT.

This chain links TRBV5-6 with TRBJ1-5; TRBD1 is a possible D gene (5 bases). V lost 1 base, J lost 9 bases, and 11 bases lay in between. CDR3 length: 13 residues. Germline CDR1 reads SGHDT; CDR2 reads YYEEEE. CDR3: CASSLSGTGPQHF. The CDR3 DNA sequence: TGTGCCAGCAGCTTGTCCGGCACAGGGCCCCAGCATTTT.

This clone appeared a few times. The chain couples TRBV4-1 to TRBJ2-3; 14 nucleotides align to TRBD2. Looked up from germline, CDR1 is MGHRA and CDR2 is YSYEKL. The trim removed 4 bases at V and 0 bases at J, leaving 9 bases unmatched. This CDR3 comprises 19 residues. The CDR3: CASSRRLAGGQSSTDTQYF. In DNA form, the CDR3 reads TGCGCCAGCAGCCGGCGACTAGCGGGAGGGCAATCTAGCACAGATACGCAGTATTTT.

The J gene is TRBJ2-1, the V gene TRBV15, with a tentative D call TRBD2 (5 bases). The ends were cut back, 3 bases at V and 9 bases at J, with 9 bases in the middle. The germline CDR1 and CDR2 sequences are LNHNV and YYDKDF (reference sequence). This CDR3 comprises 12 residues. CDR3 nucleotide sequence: TGTGCCACCAGCAGGAAAGGAGGTGAGCAGTTCTTC. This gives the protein CATSRKGGEQFF.

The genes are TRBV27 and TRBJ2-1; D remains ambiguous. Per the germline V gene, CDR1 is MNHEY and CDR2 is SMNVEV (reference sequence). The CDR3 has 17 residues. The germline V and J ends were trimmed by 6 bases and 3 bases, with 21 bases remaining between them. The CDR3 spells CASRSLEMKGFYNEQFF. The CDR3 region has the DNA TGTGCCAGCAGATCCCTAGAGATGAAAGGATTCTACAATGAGCAGTTCTTC.

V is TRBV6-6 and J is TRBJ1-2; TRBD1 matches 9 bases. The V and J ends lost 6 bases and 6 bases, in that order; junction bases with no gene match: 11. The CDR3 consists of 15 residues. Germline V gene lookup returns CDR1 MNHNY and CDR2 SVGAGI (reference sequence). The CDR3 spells CASSNNADRGNGYTF. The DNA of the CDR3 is TGTGCCAGCAGCAACAACGCGGACAGGGGCAATGGCTACACCTTC.

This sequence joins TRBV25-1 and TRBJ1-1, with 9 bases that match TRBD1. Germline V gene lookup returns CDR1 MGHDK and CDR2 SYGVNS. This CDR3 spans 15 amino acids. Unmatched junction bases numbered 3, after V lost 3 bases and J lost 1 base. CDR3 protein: CASSDRDRANTEAFF. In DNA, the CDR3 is TGTGCCAGCAGTGATCGGGACAGGGCGAACACTGAAGCTTTCTTT.

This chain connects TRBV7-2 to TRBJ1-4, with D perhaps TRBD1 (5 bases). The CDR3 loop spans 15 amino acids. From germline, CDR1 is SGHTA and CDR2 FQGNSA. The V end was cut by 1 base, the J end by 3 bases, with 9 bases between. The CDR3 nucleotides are TGTGCCAGCAGCTTAGGGGGCTTGGCTAATGAAAAACTGTTTTTT. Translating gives CASSLGGLANEKLFF.

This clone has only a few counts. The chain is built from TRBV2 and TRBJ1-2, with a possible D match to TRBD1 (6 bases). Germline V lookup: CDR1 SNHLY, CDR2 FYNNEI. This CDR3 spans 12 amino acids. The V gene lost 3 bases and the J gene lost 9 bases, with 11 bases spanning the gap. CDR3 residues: CASSDRGQRYTF. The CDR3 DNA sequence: TGTGCCAGCAGTGACAGGGGCCAGCGCTACACCTTC.

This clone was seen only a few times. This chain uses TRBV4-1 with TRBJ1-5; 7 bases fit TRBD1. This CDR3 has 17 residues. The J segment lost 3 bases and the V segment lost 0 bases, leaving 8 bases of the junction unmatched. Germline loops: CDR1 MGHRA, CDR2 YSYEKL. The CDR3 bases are TGCGCCAGCAGCCAAGATCGAAGGGGGCGCGTCAATCAGCCCCAGCATTTT. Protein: CASSQDRRGRVNQPQHF.

The CDR3 reads CASSITGTHGELFF. The CDR3 coding sequence is TGTGCCAGCTCAATTACCGGGACACATGGGGAGCTGTTTTTT. This chain links TRBV18 with TRBJ2-2; possible D gene TRBD1, 6 bases. Trimming removed 5 bases from V and 8 bases from J, with 15 bases in between. Germline loops: CDR1 KGHSH, CDR2 LQKENI. The CDR3 extends over 14 amino acids.